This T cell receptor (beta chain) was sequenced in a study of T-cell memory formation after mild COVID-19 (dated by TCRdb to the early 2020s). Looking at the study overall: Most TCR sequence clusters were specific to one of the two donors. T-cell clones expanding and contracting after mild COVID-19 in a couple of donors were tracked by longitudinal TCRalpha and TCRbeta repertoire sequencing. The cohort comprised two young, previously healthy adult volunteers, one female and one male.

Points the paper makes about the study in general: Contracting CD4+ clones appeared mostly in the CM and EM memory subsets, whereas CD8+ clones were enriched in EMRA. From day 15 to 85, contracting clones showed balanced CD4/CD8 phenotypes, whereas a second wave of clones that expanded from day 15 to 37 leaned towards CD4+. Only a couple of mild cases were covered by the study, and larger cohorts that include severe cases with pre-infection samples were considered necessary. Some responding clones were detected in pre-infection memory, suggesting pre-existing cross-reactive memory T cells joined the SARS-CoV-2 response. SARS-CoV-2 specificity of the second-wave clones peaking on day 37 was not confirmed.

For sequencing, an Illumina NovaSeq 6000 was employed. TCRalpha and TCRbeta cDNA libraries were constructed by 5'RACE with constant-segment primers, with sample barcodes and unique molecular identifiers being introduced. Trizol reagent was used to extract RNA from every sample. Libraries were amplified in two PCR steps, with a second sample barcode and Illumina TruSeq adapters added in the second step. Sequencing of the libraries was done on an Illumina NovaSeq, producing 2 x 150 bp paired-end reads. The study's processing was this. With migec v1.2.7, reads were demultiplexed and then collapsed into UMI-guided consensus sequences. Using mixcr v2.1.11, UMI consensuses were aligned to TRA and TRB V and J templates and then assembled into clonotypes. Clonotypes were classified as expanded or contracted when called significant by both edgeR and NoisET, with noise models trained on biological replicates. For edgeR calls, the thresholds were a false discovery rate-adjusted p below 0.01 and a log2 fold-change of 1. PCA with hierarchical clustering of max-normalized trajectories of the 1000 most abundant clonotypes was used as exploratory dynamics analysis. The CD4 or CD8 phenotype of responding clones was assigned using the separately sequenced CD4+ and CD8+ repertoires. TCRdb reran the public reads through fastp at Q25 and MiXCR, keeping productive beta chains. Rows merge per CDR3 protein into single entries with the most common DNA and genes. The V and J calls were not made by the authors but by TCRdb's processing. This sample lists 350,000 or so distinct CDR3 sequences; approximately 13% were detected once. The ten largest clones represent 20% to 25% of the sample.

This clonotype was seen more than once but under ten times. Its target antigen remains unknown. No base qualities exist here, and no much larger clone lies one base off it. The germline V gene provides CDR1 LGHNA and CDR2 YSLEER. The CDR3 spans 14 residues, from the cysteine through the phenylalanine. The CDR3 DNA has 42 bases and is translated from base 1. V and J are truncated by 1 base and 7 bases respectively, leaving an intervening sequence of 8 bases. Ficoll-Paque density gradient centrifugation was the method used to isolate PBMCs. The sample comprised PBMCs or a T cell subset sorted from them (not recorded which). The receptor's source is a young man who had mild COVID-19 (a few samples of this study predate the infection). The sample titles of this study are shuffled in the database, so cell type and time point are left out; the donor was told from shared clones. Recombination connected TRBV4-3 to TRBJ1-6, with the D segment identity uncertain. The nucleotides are TGCGCCAGCAGCCAAGTTATGGCAAATTCACCCCTCCACTTT. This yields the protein CASSQVMANSPLHF.